The 6 T cell receptor beta chains in this list originate from one sample, sequenced in a study of blood T cell repertoires in COVID-19. Clones were read by immunoSEQ multiplex PCR, and TCRdb kept only the in-frame ones, dropping some. The sample shows about 190,000 clones, around 85% of them seen only once. The sequenced sample was PBMCs or T cells enriched from blood (not recorded which). These receptors all stem from a woman in her 30s who had recovered from COVID-19.

The rearrangement links TRBV29-1 to TRBJ2-7; a weak D match, TRBD2 (5 bases). This CDR3 is 12 amino acids long. Germline V gives CDR1 SQVTM, CDR2 ANQGSEA. V dropped 1 base and J dropped 4 bases, with 8 bases sitting between them. DNA for the CDR3: TGCAGCGTTGAAGCGGGGAATTACGAGCAGTACTTC. Protein sequence: CSVEAGNYEQYF.

The chain combines TRBV7-2 with TRBJ1-2; D not certain. The germline V gene has CDR1 SGHTA and CDR2 FQGNSA. There are 14 residues in the CDR3. Trimming took 2 bases from V and 0 from J, leaving 7 bases between them. Here the CDR3 reads CASSLMAANYGYTF. CDR3 coding DNA: TGTGCCAGCAGCTTAATGGCAGCTAACTATGGCTACACCTTC.

The chain links TRBV29-1 to TRBJ1-1; 9 bases are a match to TRBD1. CDR3 size: 14 residues. Germline V gene sequence: CDR1 SQVTM, CDR2 ANQGSEA. V lost 5 bases, J lost 3 bases, and 7 bases stayed unmatched. This CDR3 reads CSVRSTGGDTEAFF. CDR3 nucleotide sequence: TGCAGCGTTCGATCGACAGGGGGGGACACTGAAGCTTTCTTT. The complete variable domain, with remaining parts taken from reference TRBV29-1 and TRBJ1-1, reads SAVISQKPSRDICQRGTSLTIQCQVDSQVTMMFWYRQQPGQSLTLIATANQGSEATYESGFVIDKFPISRPNLTFSTLTVSNMSPEDSSIYLCSVRSTGGDTEAFFGQGTRLTVV.

The V call is TRBV19, the J call TRBJ2-1; TRBD2 agrees at 11 bases. The CDR3 sequence is 16 residues long. Trimming at V came to 2 bases and at J to 4 bases, leaving 4 bases not matched to a gene. CDR1 and CDR2 from the germline V gene are LNHDA and SQIVND (reference sequence). The CDR3 spells CASSILAGGLYNEQFF. The CDR3 DNA is TGTGCCAGTAGTATACTAGCGGGGGGCCTATACAATGAGCAGTTCTTC.

The chain uses TRBV5-5 and TRBJ2-7; D is perhaps TRBD2 (5 bases). The CDR3 has 15 residues. The V gene's germline CDR1 is SGHKS and CDR2 YYEKEE (reference sequence). Trimming removed 3 bases from V and 6 bases from J, with 19 bases in between. The CDR3 sequence: CASSYSPGSLSEQYF. The CDR3 coding sequence is TGTGCCAGCAGCTACTCACCGGGGTCCCTGAGCGAGCAGTACTTC.

V is TRBV19 and J is TRBJ2-1; TRBD2 might be the D (5 bases). CDR1 is LNHDA and CDR2 is SQIVND in the germline V gene (reference sequence). This CDR3 is built from 11 residues. Trimming left V 4 bases short and J 7 bases short, with 5 bases between. The CDR3 nucleotides are TGTGCCAGTAGTAGAGGGAATGAGCAGTTCTTC. It yields the protein CASSRGNEQFF.